These 23 T cell receptor beta chains share one sample of origin, sequenced in a study of T cells in tuberculosis. The time point: new active TB diagnosis, blood taken before or within 7 days of starting treatment. Method: immunoSEQ multiplex PCR; TCRdb's copy keeps in-frame clones and lacks some. The sample has about 49,000 clones; 90% to 95% are singletons. Sequencing was performed on PBMCs, taken at tuberculosis diagnosis. Source of these receptors: an adult with tuberculosis.

The table lists this clone with a count of one. The V call is TRBV2, the J call TRBJ2-2, with 9 nucleotides matching TRBD2. Germline CDR1 SNHLY, CDR2 FYNNEI. J gave up 7 bases and V 6 bases, and 6 bases lay outside the gene matches. CDR3 length: 14 amino acids. CDR3 protein: CASRTSGTIGELFF. DNA of the CDR3: TGTGCCAGCAGGACTAGCGGAACTATCGGGGAGCTGTTTTTT.

This sequence joins TRBV19 and TRBJ1-2, with D perhaps TRBD1 (5 bases). The CDR3 is 14 amino acids. V dropped 4 bases and J dropped 6 bases, with 15 bases sitting between them. CDR1 LNHDA and CDR2 SQIVND come from the germline V gene (reference sequence). The CDR3 is CASSTPDTVHGYTF. The CDR3 DNA reads as TGTGCCAGTAGTACACCGGACACGGTGCATGGCTACACCTTC.

V gene TRBV14 combines with J gene TRBJ1-2; no clear D. Germline CDR1 is SGHDN and CDR2 is FVKESK. The length of the CDR3 is 14 residues. Trimming cost V 3 bases and J 5 bases, with 13 bases left between them. CDR3 nucleotides: TGTGCCAGCAGCCAGACGACACCCGCATATGGCTACACCTTC. Amino acids: CASSQTTPAYGYTF.

The gene calls are TRBV7-2 and TRBJ2-7, with 8 nucleotides matching TRBD2. The CDR3 is made up of 15 amino acids. From germline, CDR1 is SGHTA and CDR2 FQGNSA. With V trimmed by 0 bases and J by 2 bases, 3 bases remained unmatched. The CDR3 DNA is TGTGCCAGCAGCTTAGCGGGACTAGGCGCCTACGAGCAGTACTTC. The encoded protein is CASSLAGLGAYEQYF.

The CDR3 DNA is TGTGCCAGCAGCTTACCAGGCCAGGGCTACGAGCAGTACTTC. Its translation: CASSLPGQGYEQYF. The chain combines TRBV7-2 with TRBJ2-7, with a tentative D call TRBD1 (5 bases). V was trimmed by 2 bases and J by 3 bases, leaving 11 bases between them. Germline CDR1 and CDR2: SGHTA and FQGNSA. The CDR3 is made up of 14 amino acids.

V gene TRBV18 combines with J gene TRBJ2-7, with a possible D match to TRBD1 (6 bases). This CDR3 is 15 amino acids long. Looked up from germline, CDR1 is KGHSH and CDR2 is LQKENI. V gave up 4 bases and J gave up 2 bases, with 15 bases separating them. The CDR3 DNA sequence: TGTGCCAGCTCACAGACAAGGGACAACCCCTACGAGCAGTACTTC. This gives the protein CASSQTRDNPYEQYF.

V usage is TRBV19 and J usage is TRBJ1-5, with 9 bases identical to TRBD1. The germline CDR1 and CDR2 sequences are LNHDA and SQIVND (reference sequence). V shed 5 bases and J 9 bases; nucleotides not matched to a gene: 17. The CDR3 is 17 residues long. The CDR3 DNA reads as TGTGCCAGTAGTCGAACCCAGGGGGGGGGACAGGGTCGGCCCCAGCATTTT. It translates to CASSRTQGGGQGRPQHF. Using reference TRBV19 and TRBJ1-5 for the parts outside the CDR3, the full variable domain is DGGITQSPKYLFRKEGQNVTLSCEQNLNHDAMYWYRQDPGQGLRLIYYSQIVNDFQKGDIAEGYSVSREKKESFPLTVTSAQKNPTAFYLCASSRTQGGGQGRPQHFGDGTRLSIL.

The chain couples TRBV6-4 to TRBJ2-7; tentatively, D is TRBD1 (6 bases). The V end lost 2 bases, the J end lost 5 bases, and 16 bases lay between the germline ends. This CDR3 contains 15 residues. Germline loops: CDR1 MRHNA, CDR2 SNTAGT. The CDR3 coding sequence is TGTGCCAGCAGTGACCTGACAGGTGCTCAGGACGAGCAGTACTTC. This codes for CASSDLTGAQDEQYF.

The genes are TRBV27 and TRBJ2-1; 14 bases agree with TRBD2. The junction had 6 bases not matched to a gene; V was cut back by 5 bases and J by 9 bases. This CDR3 is 15 amino acids long. CDR1 is MNHEY, CDR2 SMNVEV, per germline (reference sequence). As DNA, the CDR3 is TGTGCCAGCAGTCCCGGGACTAGCGGGAGCGGTGAGCAGTTCTTC. Its protein is CASSPGTSGSGEQFF.

The chain recombines TRBV4-1 with TRBJ2-5; no firm D call. This CDR3 has 14 amino acids. Trimming pared 0 bases from V and 5 bases from J, leaving 10 bases between. Germline CDR1 reads MGHRA; CDR2 reads YSYEKL. The CDR3: CASSQDIAQETQYF. CDR3 sequence (DNA): TGCGCCAGCAGCCAAGATATAGCTCAGGAGACCCAGTACTTC.

V and J are TRBV7-2 and TRBJ2-3, with TRBD2 matching over 11 bases. V trimming: 5 bases; J trimming: 4 bases; junction bases outside the gene matches: 5. CDR1 is SGHTA, CDR2 FQGNSA, per germline. The CDR3 extends over 15 amino acids. The CDR3 sequence: CASSGSGRGPDTQYF. The CDR3 DNA reads as TGTGCCAGCAGCGGTAGCGGGAGGGGACCAGATACGCAGTATTTT.

This clone was seen once. The chain couples TRBV5-8 to TRBJ1-2; D is unresolved. The V gene's germline CDR1 is SGHTS and CDR2 YDEGEE. Trimming took 4 bases from V and 8 from J, leaving 24 bases between them. The CDR3 is 16 amino acids. CDR3 bases: TGTGCCAGCAGCCCACTGGGTTCGGCCAGCCTGGGCGGCTACACCTTC. It yields the protein CASSPLGSASLGGYTF.

This clone was counted once. The chain carries TRBV5-1 and TRBJ1-1; weak D call: TRBD1 (6 bases). V lost 1 base and J lost 5, with 15 bases in between. The germline V gene has CDR1 SGHRS and CDR2 YFSETQ. The CDR3 covers 15 residues. The CDR3 DNA reads TGCGCCAGCAGCTTGATTCGGGGGGGCGTAACTGAAGCTTTCTTT. It is translated as CASSLIRGGVTEAFF. The whole variable domain, remainder taken from reference TRBV5-1 and TRBJ1-1, is KAGVTQTPRYLIKTRGQQVTLSCSPISGHRSVSWYQQTPGQGLQFLFEYFSETQRNKGNFPGRFSGRQFSNSRSEMNVSTLELGDSALYLCASSLIRGGVTEAFFGQGTRLTVV.

The CDR3 DNA reads TGTGCCACAGAGGGATCCGGGACAGGAGTCTATGGCTACACCTTC. It codes for CATEGSGTGVYGYTF. This chain links TRBV19 with TRBJ1-2; TRBD1 matches 8 bases. V dropped 10 bases and J dropped 4; count of bases not matched to a gene: 14. Per germline, CDR1 LNHDA and CDR2 SQIVND (reference sequence). The CDR3 spans 15 residues.

The chain recombines TRBV7-9 with TRBJ1-2; unclear D gene. The CDR3 has 12 residues. Germline-derived CDR1 and CDR2 are SEHNR and FQNEAQ (reference sequence). V lost 5 bases, J lost 5 bases, and 9 bases lay in between. The CDR3 loop reads CASSQSNYGYTF. The CDR3, as DNA: TGTGCCAGCAGCCAAAGCAATTATGGCTACACCTTC.

CDR3 in DNA: TGTGCTAGTGGTTACATGGGCACAGATACGCAGTATTTT. Translated: CASGYMGTDTQYF. J is TRBJ2-3 and V is TRBV12-5; no clear D. Trimming took 4 bases from V and 1 from J, leaving 6 bases between them. Germline V lookup: CDR1 LGHNT, CDR2 FRNRAP. The CDR3 covers 13 residues. The complete variable domain, with remaining parts taken from reference TRBV12-5 and TRBJ2-3, reads DARVTQTPRHKVTEMGQEVTMRCQPILGHNTVFWYRQTMMQGLELLAYFRNRAPLDDSGMPKDRFSAEMPDATLATLKIQPSEPRDSAVYFCASGYMGTDTQYFGPGTRLTVL.

This chain connects TRBV6-6 to TRBJ1-1; D call uncertain. Germline-derived CDR1 and CDR2 are MNHNY and SVGAGI (reference sequence). The length of the CDR3 is 13 residues. V shed 0 bases and J shed 4 bases, with 6 bases lying between them. CDR3 sequence (DNA): TGTGCCAGCAGTTACTCGCGAGGCACTGAAGCTTTCTTT. Translating gives CASSYSRGTEAFF.

The V and J genes are TRBV2 and TRBJ1-1, with D perhaps matching TRBD1 (5 bases). V lost 3 bases and J lost 5, with 10 bases in between. Germline lookup yields CDR1 SNHLY and CDR2 FYNNEI. The length of the CDR3 is 13 residues. CDR3 sequence (DNA): TGTGCCAGCAGTGACTCAGGGTTAACTGAAGCTTTCTTT. Translation gives CASSDSGLTEAFF.

The rearrangement links TRBV5-1 to TRBJ2-2; 11 bases are a match to TRBD2. CDR1 SGHRS and CDR2 YFSETQ come from the germline V gene. Trimming at V came to 4 bases and at J to 7 bases, leaving 6 bases not matched to a gene. The CDR3 extends over 15 amino acids. The CDR3 nucleotides read TGCGCCAGCAGCAAACTAGCGGGAGCTGTCGGGGAGCTGTTTTTT. This codes for CASSKLAGAVGELFF.

The rearrangement joins TRBV19 to TRBJ1-1; no definite D call. Trimming removed 1 base at V and 0 bases at J, with 9 bases between. The CDR3 runs to 15 residues. In germline, CDR1 is LNHDA, CDR2 SQIVND (reference sequence). DNA of the CDR3: TGTGCCAGTAGTATAGCAGGCAGATTGAACACTGAAGCTTTCTTT. It encodes CASSIAGRLNTEAFF.

The CDR3 loop reads CASSPEGGSWAEQYF. The DNA of the CDR3 is TGTGCCAGCAGCCCAGAAGGCGGGTCGTGGGCCGAGCAGTACTTC. The chain joins TRBV13 to TRBJ2-7; tentative D call: TRBD2 (5 bases). The CDR3 consists of 15 residues. Germline CDR1 PRHDT, CDR2 FYEKMQ (reference sequence). The germline V and J ends were trimmed by 5 bases and 6 bases, with 20 bases remaining between them.

The V gene is TRBV2, the J gene TRBJ1-2; tentative D call: TRBD1 (5 bases). Germline CDR1 and CDR2: SNHLY and FYNNEI. Trimming took off 6 bases at V and 2 bases at J, with 13 bases between the two ends. CDR3 length: 14 amino acids. The CDR3 protein is CASRVRQLNYGYTF. The DNA for the CDR3 is TGTGCCAGCAGGGTCCGACAGTTAAACTATGGCTACACCTTC. Drawing the rest from reference TRBV2 and TRBJ1-2, the complete variable domain is EPEVTQTPSHQVTQMGQEVILRCVPISNHLYFYWYRQILGQKVEFLVSFYNNEISEKSEIFDDQFSVERPDGSNFTLKIRSTKLEDSAMYFCASRVRQLNYGYTFGSGTRLTVV.

The genes are TRBV30 and TRBJ1-1, with TRBD1 identical over 9 bases. Germline V CDR1 and CDR2: GTSNPN, SVGIG (reference sequence). The CDR3 contains 13 residues. V lost 4 bases to trimming and J lost 5 bases; unmatched junction nucleotides: 5. CDR3 region: CAWTGTGFTEAFF. CDR3 bases: TGTGCCTGGACTGGGACAGGGTTTACTGAAGCTTTCTTT.